This TCR beta chain was obtained from a study of T cells expressing NK-cell markers. In the study overall: Sequencing covered eight donors, seven HCMV-seropositive and one seronegative.

Study-level results: Top CD8+ clonotypes included the dominant CD3+CD56+NKG2C+ clonotypes in 5 or 6 donors.

This CDR3 spans 13 amino acids. Turning to this clonotype: Its specificity is unknown.

UMIs accompanied the 5'RACE template switching by which TCR beta cDNA was made. TCRdb re-called the 5' RACE reads; every CDR3 protein appears as one record, without DNA. Its clone listing holds 550,000 to 600,000 distinct CDR3 sequences. The chain links TRBV12-3 or TRBV12-4 to TRBJ2-3; with no DNA, the TCRdb D assignment of TRBD1 cannot be verified. The receptor was derived from a man younger than 35 in good health. Input material: blood T cells: a sorted CD56 or NKG2C T cell subset, CD4+ or CD8+ T cells, or bulk PBMC T cells (not recorded which). This CDR3 reads CASSRQGFDTQYF.